One and the same sample provided the 19 T cell receptor beta chains below, sequenced in a study of blood T cell repertoires in COVID-19. Libraries were prepared by immunoSEQ multiplex PCR; TCRdb keeps only in-frame clonotypes and omits some of them. The data contain more than 300,000 clones, about 85% of them singletons. The sequenced material came from PBMCs or T cells enriched from blood (not recorded which). These receptors were collected from a woman aged 25 to 39 who had recovered from COVID-19.

The genes are TRBV6-5 and TRBJ1-3; possibly TRBD1 for D (6 bases). Trimming took off 7 bases at V and 1 base at J, with 8 bases between the two ends. This CDR3 region has 13 residues. Per germline, CDR1 MNHEY and CDR2 SVGAGI. The CDR3 protein is CASTRGSGNTIYF. CDR3 DNA: TGTGCCAGCACCAGGGGTTCTGGAAACACCATATATTTT.

The genes are TRBV3-1 (or the pseudogene TRBV3-2) and TRBJ2-5; 9 nucleotides align to TRBD2. V shed 3 bases and J 5 bases; nucleotides not matched to a gene: 10. This CDR3 comprises 16 residues. Germline V gene sequence: CDR1 LGHDT, CDR2 YNNKEL (reference sequence). This chain's CDR3 is CASSHWSGGKGETQYF. CDR3 in DNA: TGTGCCAGCAGCCACTGGAGCGGGGGGAAGGGTGAGACCCAGTACTTC.

The rearrangement links TRBV4-3 to TRBJ1-3, with a weak D call TRBD1 (6 bases). V was trimmed by 1 base and J by 3 bases, leaving 16 bases between them. Per germline, CDR1 LGHNA and CDR2 YSLEER. The CDR3 length is 17 residues. For the CDR3, the DNA is TGCGCCAGCAGCCAAGGGCTGGGGGCAGTCGGTGGAAACACCATATATTTT. Translated, it gives CASSQGLGAVGGNTIYF.

This clone was detected only a few times. V gene TRBV2 combines with J gene TRBJ1-1; no firm D call. The CDR3 runs to 11 residues. CDR1 and CDR2 from the germline V gene are SNHLY and FYNNEI. The V and J ends lost 5 bases and 7 bases respectively, with 8 bases between them. CDR3 nucleotides: TGTGCCAGCAGTCTGGGCTTTGAAGCTTTCTTT. As protein: CASSLGFEAFF.

This rearrangement joins TRBV2 to TRBJ2-6, with a possible D match to TRBD1 (6 bases). The CDR3 sequence is 15 residues long. CDR1 is SNHLY, CDR2 FYNNEI, per germline. The germline V and J ends were trimmed by 2 bases and 1 base, with 6 bases remaining between them. The DNA for the CDR3 is TGTGCCAGCAGTGAACAGGGGTCTGGGGCCAACGTCCTGACTTTC. Its translation: CASSEQGSGANVLTF.

The chain has TRBV7-6 and TRBJ2-7; 8 bases line up with TRBD1. Unmatched junction bases numbered 11, after V lost 6 bases and J lost 4 bases. The CDR3 runs to 15 residues. Germline CDR1 SGHVS, CDR2 FNYEAQ. In DNA form, the CDR3 reads TGTGCCAGCAGTCCCGGACAGGGAGGTGTATACGAGCAGTACTTC. Protein: CASSPGQGGVYEQYF.

The chain employs TRBV18 and TRBJ1-2; 9 bases line up with TRBD1. V was clipped by 4 bases and J by 6 bases; unmatched bases: 3. The CDR3 runs to 13 residues. CDR1 is KGHSH, CDR2 LQKENI, per germline. CDR3 loop: CASSHTGGNGYTF. CDR3 bases: TGTGCCAGCTCACACACAGGGGGCAATGGCTACACCTTC. Combining the CDR3 with reference TRBV18 and TRBJ1-2 gives the whole variable domain NAGVMQNPRHLVRRRGQEARLRCSPMKGHSHVYWYRQLPEEGLKFMVYLQKENIIDESGMPKERFSAEFPKEGPSILRIQQVVRGDSAAYFCASSHTGGNGYTFGSGTRLTVV.

V gene TRBV7-9 combines with J gene TRBJ1-1; a weak D match, TRBD1 (6 bases). Trimming removed 5 bases from V and 1 base from J, with 14 bases in between. CDR3 length: 15 residues. In germline, CDR1 is SEHNR, CDR2 FQNEAQ (reference sequence). The CDR3 loop reads CASSPLGTRNTEAFF. The DNA of the CDR3 is TGTGCCAGCAGCCCCCTCGGGACAAGGAACACTGAAGCTTTCTTT.

This chain links TRBV6-5 with TRBJ1-5, with D perhaps TRBD1 (6 bases). CDR3 size: 14 residues. V was trimmed by 9 bases and J by 6 bases, leaving 18 bases between them. The germline V gene has CDR1 MNHEY and CDR2 SVGAGI. For the CDR3, the DNA is TGTGCCAGTCACTCAGGGGCTCGAGTTCAGCCCCAGCATTTT. The encoded protein is CASHSGARVQPQHF.

V gene TRBV16 combines with J gene TRBJ1-5; 9 bases fit TRBD1. The CDR3 is 15 amino acids. V was clipped by 3 bases and J by 7 bases; unmatched bases: 7. The germline V gene has CDR1 KGHSY and CDR2 FQNENV. CDR3 DNA sequence: TGTGCCAGCAGCCAGTCGGGACAGGGAGAGCAGCCCCAGCATTTT. This gives the protein CASSQSGQGEQPQHF.

The CDR3 loop reads CASSSSPAGEETQYF. CDR3 DNA sequence: TGTGCCAGCAGCTCTAGTCCCGCAGGGGAAGAGACCCAGTACTTC. The chain combines TRBV7-9 with TRBJ2-5; D might be TRBD1 (6 bases). Germline CDR1 reads SEHNR; CDR2 reads FQNEAQ (reference sequence). This CDR3 contains 15 residues. Between the trimmed V and J ends, which lost 4 bases and 3 bases, there was a span of 15 bases.

The chain has TRBV19 and TRBJ1-4; 7 nucleotides align to TRBD1. The CDR3 runs to 15 residues. Germline V CDR1 and CDR2: LNHDA, SQIVND (reference sequence). Trimming took 8 bases from V and 0 from J; bases not matched to a gene: 6. As DNA, the CDR3 is TGTGCCAGTTCGACAGGGCTTGCAACTAATGAAAAACTGTTTTTT. Amino acids: CASSTGLATNEKLFF.

The J gene is TRBJ1-3, the V gene TRBV5-1; perhaps TRBD1 as D (5 bases). Per the germline V gene, CDR1 is SGHRS and CDR2 is YFSETQ. Deletions cut 0 bases from V and 0 bases from J, with 16 bases between. The CDR3 runs 18 residues. This CDR3 is CASSLDGLDSFSGNTIYF. The CDR3 DNA follows: TGCGCCAGCAGCTTGGATGGCCTCGACAGTTTCTCTGGAAACACCATATATTTT. Full variable domain (missing parts from reference TRBV5-1 and TRBJ1-3): KAGVTQTPRYLIKTRGQQVTLSCSPISGHRSVSWYQQTPGQGLQFLFEYFSETQRNKGNFPGRFSGRQFSNSRSEMNVSTLELGDSALYLCASSLDGLDSFSGNTIYFGEGSWLTVV.

V usage is TRBV30 and J usage is TRBJ2-7, with D possibly TRBD2 on 6 matching bases. The CDR3 is made up of 12 amino acids. V was shortened by 6 bases and J by 5 bases, with 14 bases between the two germline ends. Germline V CDR1 and CDR2: GTSNPN, SVGIG (reference sequence). CDR3 sequence (DNA): TGTGCCTGTGACGCAGGGAGGCACGAGCAGTACTTC. It is translated as CACDAGRHEQYF.

The table lists this clone with a count of one. J is TRBJ2-3 and V is TRBV29-1; the match to TRBD1 covers 7 bases. This CDR3 spans 12 amino acids. Germline V CDR1 and CDR2: SQVTM, ANQGSEA. The J segment lost 6 bases and the V segment lost 4 bases, leaving 4 bases of the junction unmatched. CDR3 bases: TGCAGCGTTGGTTTCAGGGGGGATACGCAGTATTTT. The encoded protein is CSVGFRGDTQYF.

This chain connects TRBV27 to TRBJ2-3, with D possibly TRBD2 on 6 matching bases. The germline V gene has CDR1 MNHEY and CDR2 SMNVEV (reference sequence). The V end lost 6 bases, the J end lost 0 bases, and 16 bases lay between the germline ends. The CDR3 spans 16 residues. The CDR3 protein is CASSLVGLPSTDTQYF. The CDR3 DNA reads as TGTGCCAGCAGCCTGGTTGGACTACCTAGCACAGATACGCAGTATTTT.

The sample holds one count of this clone. The chain joins TRBV27 to TRBJ1-4, with TRBD1 identical over 9 bases. Germline values: CDR1 MNHEY, CDR2 SMNVEV (reference sequence). The CDR3 is 14 residues long. V lost 6 bases, J lost 3 bases, and 2 bases stayed unmatched. This chain's CDR3 is CASRRTGANEKLFF. CDR3 DNA sequence: TGTGCCAGCAGGAGGACAGGGGCTAATGAAAAACTGTTTTTT.

This clone was counted a single time. The chain employs TRBV6-1 and TRBJ2-5; TRBD2 agrees at 14 bases. In germline, CDR1 is MNHNS, CDR2 SASEGT. The CDR3 totals 18 residues. V lost 0 bases, J lost 4 bases, and 7 bases stayed unmatched. CDR3 in amino acids: CASSEATSGGALRETQYF. In nucleotides, the CDR3 is TGTGCCAGCAGTGAAGCGACTAGCGGGGGGGCCCTCAGAGAGACCCAGTACTTC.

V usage is TRBV6-1 and J usage is TRBJ1-5; 7 nucleotides align to TRBD1. The CDR3 spans 16 residues. With V trimmed by 4 bases and J by 7 bases, 13 bases remained unmatched. From germline, CDR1 is MNHNS and CDR2 SASEGT. The CDR3 DNA sequence: TGTGCCAGCAGTGTTACAGGGGCCCATGGAGGGCAGCCCCAGCATTTT. The encoded protein is CASSVTGAHGGQPQHF.